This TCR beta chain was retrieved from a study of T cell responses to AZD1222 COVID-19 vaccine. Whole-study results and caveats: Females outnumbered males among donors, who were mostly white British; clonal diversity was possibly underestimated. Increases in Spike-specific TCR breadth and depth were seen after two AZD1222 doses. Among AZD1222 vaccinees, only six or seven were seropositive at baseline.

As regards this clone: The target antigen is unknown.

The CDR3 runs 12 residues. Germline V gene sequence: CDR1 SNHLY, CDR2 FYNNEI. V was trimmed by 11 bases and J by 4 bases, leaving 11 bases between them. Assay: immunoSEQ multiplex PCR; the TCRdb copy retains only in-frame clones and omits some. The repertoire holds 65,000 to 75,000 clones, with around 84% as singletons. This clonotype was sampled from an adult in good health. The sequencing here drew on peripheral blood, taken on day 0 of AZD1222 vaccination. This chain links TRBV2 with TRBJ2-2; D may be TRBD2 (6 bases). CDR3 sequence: CAGGAFTGELFF. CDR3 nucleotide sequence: TGTGCCGGAGGGGCGTTCACCGGGGAGCTGTTTTTT. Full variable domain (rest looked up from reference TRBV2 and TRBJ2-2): EPEVTQTPSHQVTQMGQEVILRCVPISNHLYFYWYRQILGQKVEFLVSFYNNEISEKSEIFDDQFSVERPDGSNFTLKIRSTKLEDSAMYFCAGGAFTGELFFGEGSRLTVL.